Below are 28 T cell receptor beta chains sequenced from a single sample in a study of immune heterogeneity within non-small cell lung tumors. Per sample, roughly 570 ng of bulk tumor genomic DNA was the template used. Widely spaced biopsies, several per primary tumor, were obtained at surgery. Patients underwent curative surgery for non-small cell lung cancer (untreated and newly diagnosed). For the TCR beta CDR3, multiplex PCR with 32 V and 13 J primers performed the amplification. Each CDR3 protein is one row after TCRdb ran MiXCR on the multiplex PCR reads. The sample carries around 11,000 distinct CDR3 sequences, around 21% recorded once. Sequencing input: lung tumor tissue. These receptors all stem from a man aged 55 to 70 with non-small cell lung cancer.

Details on this clonotype: A read error may explain this, as a much larger clone is one base away. This rearrangement joins TRBV7-8 to TRBJ2-7; 14 positions agree with TRBD2. Germline-derived CDR1 and CDR2 are SGHVS and FQNEAQ. There are 18 residues in the CDR3. Unmatched junction bases numbered 10, after V lost 5 bases and J lost 1 base. This chain's CDR3 is CASSRTGTSGSISYEQYF. CDR3 nucleotide sequence: TGTGCCAGCAGCCGTACCGGGACTAGCGGGAGTATTTCCTACGAGCAGTACTTC.

About this clonotype itself: A much more abundant neighbour one base away suggests this may be a read error. This chain uses TRBV30 with TRBJ2-7; 12 nucleotides line up with TRBD2. Trimming at V came to 8 bases and at J to 4 bases, leaving 9 bases not matched to a gene. This CDR3 contains 14 residues. Germline loops: CDR1 GTSNPN, CDR2 SVGIG (reference sequence). The CDR3 sequence: CARKGTSGSYEQYF. DNA of the CDR3: TGTGCCCGGAAGGGGACTAGCGGGTCGTACGAGCAGTACTTC. The whole variable domain, filled in from reference TRBV30 and TRBJ2-7, reads SQTIHQWPATLVQPVGSPLSLECTVEGTSNPNLYWYRQAAGRGLQLLFYSVGIGQISSEVPQNLSASRPQDRQFILSSKKLLLSDSGFYLCARKGTSGSYEQYFGPGTRLTVT.

In its sample, this clonotype is medium-sized. J is TRBJ2-2 and V is TRBV20-1, with D unclear. V was pared by 6 bases and J by 7 bases, with 15 bases between. Germline V gene data show CDR1 as DFQATT and CDR2 as SNEGSKA (reference sequence). CDR3 length: 13 amino acids. DNA of the CDR3: TGCAGTGCCCTATCCTCTCGCGTCGGGGAGCTGTTTTTT. This translates into CSALSSRVGELFF.

This clonotype appeared a few times. The gene calls are TRBV11-2 and TRBJ2-5, with 7 bases that match TRBD1. J was trimmed by 5 bases and V by 5 bases; bases with no gene match: 5. The CDR3 is 13 residues long. Looked up from germline, CDR1 is SGHAT and CDR2 is FQNNGV. CDR3 sequence reads: CASSRTGLETQYF. The CDR3, as DNA: TGTGCCAGCAGCCGGACAGGCCTGGAGACCCAGTACTTC.

The V call is TRBV20-1, the J call TRBJ1-5; D gene uncertain. The ends were cut back, 3 bases at V and 0 bases at J, with 6 bases in the middle. CDR1 and CDR2 from the germline V gene are DFQATT and SNEGSKA (reference sequence). The CDR3 is 13 amino acids. CDR3 sequence (DNA): TGCAGTGCTAGCGGGTATAGCAATCAGCCCCAGCATTTT. This encodes CSASGYSNQPQHF.

The V call is TRBV6-1, the J call TRBJ2-4; the D gene is possibly TRBD2 (5 bases). V was shortened by 10 bases and J by 0 bases, with 16 bases between the two germline ends. In germline, CDR1 is MNHNS, CDR2 SASEGT. The CDR3 contains 15 residues. DNA for the CDR3: TGTGCCACGGTTCCGGGGTCACTAGCCAAAAACATTCAGTACTTC. This gives the protein CATVPGSLAKNIQYF.

This clonotype was picked up a small number of times. The chain employs TRBV19 and TRBJ1-6; D call uncertain. Germline loops: CDR1 LNHDA, CDR2 SQIVND (reference sequence). Trimming shortened V by 2 bases and J by 9 bases, and 17 bases separated the two germline ends. The CDR3 is 16 amino acids. The CDR3 loop reads CASSIKSGIGSSPLHF. The DNA for the CDR3 is TGTGCCAGTAGTATAAAATCCGGGATAGGGAGTTCACCCCTCCACTTT.

This clonotype appeared a few times. The chain uses TRBV19 and TRBJ1-2; D remains ambiguous. Trimming pared 1 base from V and 8 bases from J, leaving 17 bases between. There are 15 residues in the CDR3. Germline values: CDR1 LNHDA, CDR2 SQIVND (reference sequence). CDR3 region: CASSIGGVANAGYTF. The CDR3 DNA reads TGTGCCAGTAGTATAGGAGGAGTCGCGAATGCCGGCTACACCTTC.

Comment on this clonotype: This may be a read error, as it is one base from a much larger clone. This chain joins TRBV11-1 and TRBJ2-2, with unresolved D. Germline V gene lookup returns CDR1 SGHAT and CDR2 FQDESV (reference sequence). The CDR3 consists of 15 residues. Trimming shortened V by 3 bases and J by 11 bases, and 19 bases separated the two germline ends. CDR3 sequence: CASSFGIMEHPELFF. The CDR3 DNA reads TGTGCCAGCAGCTTCGGCATTATGGAACATCCAGAGCTGTTTTTT.

The chain carries TRBV6-4 and TRBJ2-3; 7 positions agree with TRBD2. Germline V gene sequence: CDR1 MRHNA, CDR2 SNTAGT. The CDR3 consists of 19 residues. After removal of 4 bases from V and 0 bases from J, the junction contained 16 bases not matched to a gene. CDR3 amino acids: CASSARGGLGGESTDTQYF. For the CDR3, the DNA is TGTGCCAGCAGTGCTCGCGGGGGATTAGGAGGAGAGAGCACAGATACGCAGTATTTT.

Only a few counts were recorded for this clonotype. The rearrangement links TRBV10-2 to TRBJ2-7, with a tentative D call TRBD2 (6 bases). The germline CDR1 and CDR2 sequences are WSHSY and SAAADI. There are 15 residues in the CDR3. V was trimmed by 3 bases and J by 7 bases, leaving 19 bases between them. Here the CDR3 reads CASSETAGPFGEQYF. As DNA, the CDR3 is TGCGCCAGCAGTGAAACAGCGGGTCCCTTCGGGGAGCAGTACTTC.

On this clonotype itself: Just one base apart from a much larger clone, this may be a read error. V gene TRBV7-2 combines with J gene TRBJ2-3, with 9 bases that match TRBD2. The CDR3 has 15 amino acids. The V gene's germline CDR1 is SGHTA and CDR2 FQGNSA. The CDR3 protein is CASSLRGTSTYTQYF. DNA for the CDR3: TGTGCCAGCAGCTTACGCGGGACTAGCACATATACGCAGTATTTT.

Details on this clonotype: Just one base apart from a much larger clone, this may be a read error. This rearrangement joins TRBV6-2 or TRBV6-3 to TRBJ1-2; D is uncertain. CDR3 length: 14 residues. Germline CDR1 MNHEY, CDR2 SVGEGT. V lost 5 bases and J 4 bases, leaving 14 bases between the germline ends. CDR3 region: CASSKKGGSYGYTF. CDR3 nucleotide sequence: TGTGCCAGCAGTAAGAAAGGCGGGAGCTATGGCTACACCTTC.

This clonotype was seen only a few times. The genes are TRBV15 and TRBJ2-1; TRBD2 agrees at 8 bases. Trimming cost V 4 bases and J 6 bases; bases outside gene matches: 14. CDR1 is LNHNV, CDR2 YYDKDF, per germline (reference sequence). The CDR3 spans 17 residues. CDR3 nucleotide sequence: TGTGCCACCAGCAACCCGGGAGGGGGAGGGCGCGCCAATGAGCAGTTCTTC. This codes for CATSNPGGGGRANEQFF.

This clonotype was counted a few times. This chain joins TRBV11-2 and TRBJ2-1; TRBD1 aligns across 10 bases. The CDR3 contains 15 residues. Germline CDR1 is SGHAT and CDR2 is FQNNGV. V gave up 6 bases and J gave up 5 bases; unmatched junction bases: 7. The CDR3 coding sequence is TGTGCCAGCAGATGGGACAGGGGTGTCAACAATGAGCAGTTCTTC. Residues: CASRWDRGVNNEQFF.

This clonotype is medium-sized. The gene calls are TRBV28 and TRBJ2-7, with 10 bases identical to TRBD2. Trimming cost V 3 bases and J 1 base; bases outside gene matches: 3. The CDR3 sequence is 15 residues long. The V gene's germline CDR1 is MDHEN and CDR2 SYDVKM. CDR3 bases: TGTGCCAGCAGTTTTCTAGCGGGAGTTTCCTACGAGCAGTACTTC. Encoded protein: CASSFLAGVSYEQYF.

This clonotype turned up a few times. The chain carries TRBV20-1 and TRBJ2-7; D not resolved. Germline V gene data show CDR1 as DFQATT and CDR2 as SNEGSKA (reference sequence). The V end was cut by 3 bases, the J end by 2 bases, with 14 bases between. The CDR3 runs 14 residues. In DNA form, the CDR3 reads TGCAGTGCTAGGAGCGCCTCTAAAACCTACGAGCAGTACTTC. It yields the protein CSARSASKTYEQYF.

This clonotype has a handful of counts. The rearrangement uses TRBV11-3 and TRBJ2-1; 7 bases match TRBD2. Per germline, CDR1 SGHNT and CDR2 YENEEA. J gave up 6 bases and V 7 bases, and 15 bases lay outside the gene matches. The CDR3 has 16 amino acids. The CDR3 DNA follows: TGTGCCAGCAAGGCATGGGGCGGTGGGACTACCAATGAGCAGTTCTTC. Encoded protein: CASKAWGGGTTNEQFF.

This clonotype was counted a few times. At one end, the junction sequence differs from germline, possibly due to a read error. The chain is built from TRBV7-7 and TRBJ2-1; the match to TRBD2 covers 12 bases. The germline CDR1 and CDR2 sequences are SSHAT and FNYEAQ (reference sequence). CDR3 size: 15 residues. The DNA of the CDR3 is TGTGCTAGCAGCCCCAGCCTAGCGGGAGGGTCTGAGCAGTTCTTC. This translates into CASSPSLAGGSEQFF.

V and J are TRBV20-1 and TRBJ2-5; 11 bases agree with TRBD2. V trimming: 0 bases; J trimming: 5 bases; junction bases outside the gene matches: 17. Germline-derived CDR1 and CDR2 are DFQATT and SNEGSKA (reference sequence). The CDR3 is 19 amino acids. The CDR3 protein is CSARDFLRSGRALWETQYF. CDR3 nucleotide sequence: TGCAGTGCTAGAGATTTTTTGCGTAGCGGGAGGGCCCTCTGGGAGACCCAGTACTTC.

The sample holds a few counts of this clonotype. The chain uses TRBV19 and TRBJ2-1, with TRBD2 matching over 16 bases. The CDR3 is 18 residues long. V trimming: 5 bases; J trimming: 4 bases; junction bases outside the gene matches: 8. Germline loops: CDR1 LNHDA, CDR2 SQIVND (reference sequence). DNA of the CDR3: TGTGCCAGTAGTCCTCCCGGGACTAGCGGGAGGGATTACAATGAGCAGTTCTTC. It codes for CASSPPGTSGRDYNEQFF.

This clonotype is medium-sized. This chain connects TRBV5-1 to TRBJ1-2; no clear D gene. CDR1 and CDR2 (germline): SGHRS, YFSETQ. The CDR3 loop spans 14 amino acids. The V gene lost 0 bases and the J gene lost 12 bases, with 18 bases spanning the gap. CDR3 region: CASSLGDAWGRHTF. The CDR3 DNA is TGCGCCAGCAGCTTGGGTGACGCGTGGGGTCGGCACACCTTC.

There are many counts of this clonotype. The chain couples TRBV11-2 to TRBJ2-2; D uncertain. Trimming took off 1 base at V and 4 bases at J, with 10 bases between the two ends. CDR1 SGHAT and CDR2 FQNNGV come from the germline V gene. CDR3 length equals 15 residues. The CDR3: CASSLAPALTGELFF. CDR3 sequence (DNA): TGTGCCAGCAGCTTAGCGCCAGCGCTCACCGGGGAGCTGTTTTTT.

This clonotype was seen many times. The chain joins TRBV20-1 to TRBJ1-5; D not certain. Trimming cost V 1 base and J 4 bases, with 11 bases left between them. CDR1 is DFQATT and CDR2 is SNEGSKA in the germline V gene (reference sequence). This CDR3 spans 14 amino acids. CDR3 coding DNA: TGCAGTGCTAGAGCGGCTGGAGGGAATCAGCCCCAGCATTTT. Its protein product is CSARAAGGNQPQHF.

This clonotype is deemed medium-sized (0.01 to 0.1%). The chain links TRBV12-3 or TRBV12-4 to TRBJ2-2; D possibly corresponds to TRBD1 (6 bases). The CDR3 totals 14 residues. V was clipped by 8 bases and J by 1 base, with 11 bases between them. CDR3 residues: CASWGQGNTGELFF. The CDR3 nucleotides read TGTGCCAGCTGGGGGCAGGGGAACACCGGGGAGCTGTTTTTT.

This clonotype has a handful of counts. The J gene is TRBJ1-2, the V gene TRBV3-1; a weak D match, TRBD1 (6 bases). V lost 7 bases and J lost 5, with 17 bases in between. The CDR3 sequence is 14 residues long. The germline gives CDR1 LGHDT, CDR2 YNNKEL (reference sequence). The CDR3 DNA reads as TGTGCCAGCAAAAACACCGCGGGGGCTTATGGCTACACCTTC. Translating gives CASKNTAGAYGYTF.

The genes are TRBV11-3 and TRBJ2-7; D gene uncertain. This CDR3 contains 13 residues. Germline CDR1 is SGHNT and CDR2 is YENEEA. V shed 0 bases and J shed 2 bases, with 5 bases lying between them. The CDR3 region has the DNA TGTGCCAGCAGCTTAGATGCGGCCTACGAGCAGTACTTC. Amino acids: CASSLDAAYEQYF.

The chain has TRBV9 and TRBJ2-7; D gene uncertain. Trimming took off 0 bases at V and 2 bases at J, with 9 bases between the two ends. This CDR3 has 14 residues. Germline lookup yields CDR1 SGDLS and CDR2 YYNGEE. The CDR3 sequence: CASSVAPATYEQYF. CDR3 DNA sequence: TGTGCCAGCAGCGTAGCTCCAGCCACCTACGAGCAGTACTTC.